The 21 T cell receptor beta chains below all came from one sample that was sequenced in a study of OX40 agonist ivuxolimab in advanced cancers. Library method: the immunoSEQ multiplex PCR assay. TCRdb holds this immuneACCESS table with in-frame rearrangements only. Some clones are missing; in checked studies, unresolved V genes explain under half, and the rest has no known cause. For this sample there are some 100,000 clones; 80% to 90% appear just once. The top ten clonotypes cover 0.9% to 1.2% of the sample. The sample was CD4+ or CD8+ T cells sorted from blood, taken in a trial of the OX40 agonist ivuxolimab. The origin of the receptors is an adult with an advanced solid tumor such as melanoma, head and neck, liver or kidney cancer.

CDR3 amino acids: CASSGGQGYSDTQYF. CDR3 nucleotide sequence: TGTGCCAGCAGCGGCGGACAGGGTTACTCGGATACGCAGTATTTT. This chain joins TRBV7-2 and TRBJ2-3, with 8 nucleotides matching TRBD1. Germline lookup yields CDR1 SGHTA and CDR2 FQGNSA. This CDR3 has 15 amino acids. V lost 5 bases and J lost 6; bases outside the gene matches: 10.

This clone occurred once. This chain links TRBV28 with TRBJ1-4; the D gene is possibly TRBD1 (5 bases). CDR1 MDHEN and CDR2 SYDVKM come from the germline V gene. There are 14 residues in the CDR3. V was clipped by 7 bases and J by 5 bases, with 14 bases between them. The CDR3 nucleotides read TGTGCCAGCATGTTCAGGGCTGGGAATGAAAAACTGTTTTTT. The encoded protein is CASMFRAGNEKLFF.

The chain uses TRBV28 and TRBJ1-6, with D possibly matching TRBD1 (5 bases). The germline V gene has CDR1 MDHEN and CDR2 SYDVKM. The CDR3 consists of 14 residues. Trimming removed 10 bases at V and 3 bases at J, with 13 bases between. This chain's CDR3 is CANSPDNYNSPLHF. DNA for the CDR3: TGTGCCAACTCTCCGGACAACTATAATTCACCCCTCCACTTT.

This clone has a single count. This chain uses TRBV1 with TRBJ2-2; no DNA check was done on the table's D call, TRBD2. TRBV1 is listed as a pseudogene. The CDR3 length is 19 residues. DNA of the CDR3: TGCACCAGCAGCCAACCCAGGGGGACTAGCGGTGGGAACACCGGGGAGCTGTTTTTT. This codes for CTSSQPRGTSGGNTGELFF.

V gene TRBV2 combines with J gene TRBJ2-5; TRBD2 is a possible D gene (6 bases). Trimming shortened V by 7 bases and J by 4 bases, and 19 bases separated the two germline ends. The CDR3 loop spans 15 amino acids. Germline CDR1 is SNHLY and CDR2 is FYNNEI. The CDR3 DNA follows: TGTGCCAGCACTCAACTACCGGGAGAGATAGAGACCCAGTACTTC. This translates into CASTQLPGEIETQYF.

The chain combines TRBV11-3 with TRBJ2-1, with D possibly being TRBD1 or TRBD2 (6 bases each). Looked up from germline, CDR1 is SGHNT and CDR2 is YENEEA. Trimming left V 6 bases short and J 7 bases short, with 13 bases between. There are 13 residues in the CDR3. The CDR3 nucleotides are TGTGCCAGCAGTAGGGGGGAACAGAATGAGCAGTTCTTC. It codes for CASSRGEQNEQFF.

As concerns this clone: One end of the junction fails to match germline, which may point to a read error. The chain recombines TRBV2 with TRBJ1-5; tentative D call: TRBD1 (6 bases). Germline CDR1 SNHLY, CDR2 FYNNEI. The CDR3 has 15 residues. CDR3 amino acids: CASSESRQVNLPQHF. CDR3 in DNA: TGTGCCAGCAGTGAATCCCGACAGGTGAATCTGCCCCAGCATTTT. The whole variable domain, filled in from reference TRBV2 and TRBJ1-5, reads EPEVTQTPSHQVTQMGQEVILRCVPISNHLYFYWYRQILGQKVEFLVSFYNNEISEKSEIFDDQFSVERPDGSNFTLKIRSTKLEDSAMYFCASSESRQVNLPQHFGDGTRLSIL.

This clone has at least ten counts. The gene calls are TRBV30 and TRBJ1-2; no definite D call. This CDR3 is 15 amino acids long. V dropped 0 bases and J dropped 3 bases, with 14 bases sitting between them. Germline assignment: CDR1 GTSNPN and CDR2 SVGIG (reference sequence). DNA for the CDR3: TGTGCCTGGAGTGTACTCGTGACGAATGACTATGGCTACACCTTC. Protein sequence: CAWSVLVTNDYGYTF.

This clone has more than one count but fewer than ten. The rearrangement uses TRBV7-9 and TRBJ2-3, with D tentatively TRBD1 (6 bases). CDR3 length: 16 residues. From germline, CDR1 is SEHNR and CDR2 FQNEAQ (reference sequence). V gave up 5 bases and J gave up 0 bases, with 15 bases separating them. CDR3 protein: CASSHGQYTSTDTQYF. The CDR3 nucleotides are TGTGCCAGCAGCCACGGACAGTACACTAGCACAGATACGCAGTATTTT.

The J gene is TRBJ2-3, the V gene TRBV9, with a weak D call TRBD2 (5 bases). The germline gives CDR1 SGDLS, CDR2 YYNGEE. V was pared by 0 bases and J by 2 bases, with 13 bases between. CDR3 size: 16 residues. CDR3 sequence: CASSVAGQRLTDTQYF. Written as DNA, the CDR3 is TGTGCCAGCAGCGTAGCTGGGCAGCGGCTCACAGATACGCAGTATTTT.

This chain connects TRBV6-5 to TRBJ1-6, with D possibly being TRBD1 (5 bases). Trimming cost V 6 bases and J 11 bases, with 11 bases left between them. CDR1 and CDR2 (germline): MNHEY, SVGAGI. The CDR3 length is 12 residues. CDR3 nucleotides: TGTGCCAGCAGCCAGGGCGGAGCACCCCTCCACTTT. Translated, it gives CASSQGGAPLHF.

The chain links TRBV15 to TRBJ2-6; either TRBD1 or TRBD2 may fit D (6 bases each). V lost 3 bases to trimming and J lost 2 bases, with 11 bases between them. The CDR3 has 16 amino acids. Germline V gives CDR1 LNHNV, CDR2 YYDKDF (reference sequence). CDR3 region: CATSSGGGAGANVLTF. As DNA, the CDR3 is TGTGCCACCAGCAGTGGGGGCGGGGCTGGGGCCAACGTCCTGACTTTC.

The V call is TRBV7-2, the J call TRBJ1-5, with D hard to call. This CDR3 has 14 residues. Germline V gene sequence: CDR1 SGHTA, CDR2 FQGNSA. Deletions cut 3 bases from V and 4 bases from J, with 10 bases between. The CDR3 DNA follows: TGTGCCAGCAGCTTTTCTGGGCCGAATCAGCCCCAGCATTTT. Translation: CASSFSGPNQPQHF.

J is TRBJ2-2 and V is TRBV7-3; no reliable D call. Germline V gene data show CDR1 as SGHTA and CDR2 as FQGTGA. This CDR3 spans 15 amino acids. The V end lost 3 bases, the J end lost 6 bases, and 14 bases lay between the germline ends. The CDR3 loop reads CASSFGETTAGELFF. The CDR3 bases are TGTGCCAGCAGCTTTGGCGAGACCACGGCCGGGGAGCTGTTTTTT.

The chain combines TRBV5-1 with TRBJ1-2, with TRBD1 matching 8 bases. Germline V gene lookup returns CDR1 SGHRS and CDR2 YFSETQ. The CDR3 is 14 amino acids. J gave up 7 bases and V 6 bases, and 11 bases lay outside the gene matches. CDR3 sequence: CASKPDGTGLGYTF. DNA of the CDR3: TGCGCCAGCAAGCCGGACGGGACAGGCCTTGGCTACACCTTC.

J is TRBJ2-7 and V is TRBV2, with TRBD1 matching 9 bases. The germline V gene has CDR1 SNHLY and CDR2 FYNNEI. The CDR3 extends over 14 amino acids. With 6 bases clipped from V and 1 base from J, the junction kept 4 bases outside the gene matches. CDR3 DNA: TGTGCCAGCAGCACCGGGACAGGGTCCTACGAGCAGTACGTC. Residues: CASSTGTGSYEQYV.

The genes are TRBV5-1 and TRBJ1-1; D uncertain. V lost 4 bases and J lost 1, with 8 bases in between. This CDR3 spans 13 amino acids. The V gene's germline CDR1 is SGHRS and CDR2 YFSETQ. For the CDR3, the DNA is TGCGCCAGCAGCCCCCCCGGGAACACTGAAGCTTTCTTT. Translation: CASSPPGNTEAFF.

The V call is TRBV28, the J call TRBJ1-2; D gene uncertain. Looked up from germline, CDR1 is MDHEN and CDR2 is SYDVKM. The V end was cut by 2 bases, the J end by 3 bases, with 4 bases between. This CDR3 has 12 amino acids. CDR3 nucleotide sequence: TGTGCCAGCAGTTTACAACACTATGGCTACACCTTC. Protein product: CASSLQHYGYTF.

This clone was detected a few times. The chain combines TRBV28 with TRBJ1-5, with D possibly TRBD1 on 6 matching bases. The CDR3 has 16 residues. The germline V and J ends were trimmed by 5 bases and 6 bases, with 20 bases remaining between them. Germline V gene lookup returns CDR1 MDHEN and CDR2 SYDVKM. This CDR3 is CASSPLSGGAGQPQHF. CDR3 DNA: TGTGCCAGCAGTCCCCTCAGTGGGGGGGCGGGTCAGCCCCAGCATTTT. The whole variable domain, remainder taken from reference TRBV28 and TRBJ1-5, is DVKVTQSSRYLVKRTGEKVFLECVQDMDHENMFWYRQDPGLGLRLIYFSYDVKMKEKGDIPEGYSVSREKKERFSLILESASTNQTSMYLCASSPLSGGAGQPQHFGDGTRLSIL.

This rearrangement joins TRBV28 to TRBJ2-5; unclear D gene. CDR1 is MDHEN, CDR2 SYDVKM, per germline. V was clipped by 1 base and J by 9 bases, with 9 bases between them. CDR3 length equals 12 residues. CDR3 nucleotide sequence: TGTGCCAGCAGTTTATCGGAAGGAGCCCAGTACTTC. It codes for CASSLSEGAQYF.

This chain uses TRBV28 with TRBJ2-2; no clear D. The CDR3 covers 14 residues. Germline V gene sequence: CDR1 MDHEN, CDR2 SYDVKM. The V end lost 5 bases, the J end lost 1 base, and 8 bases lay between the germline ends. The CDR3 loop reads CASSPSKNTGELFF. CDR3 DNA sequence: TGTGCCAGCAGTCCTTCGAAGAACACCGGGGAGCTGTTTTTT. The full variable domain, rest sourced from reference TRBV28 and TRBJ2-2, is DVKVTQSSRYLVKRTGEKVFLECVQDMDHENMFWYRQDPGLGLRLIYFSYDVKMKEKGDIPEGYSVSREKKERFSLILESASTNQTSMYLCASSPSKNTGELFFGEGSRLTVL.